This TCR beta chain emerged from a study of T cells in Graves' hyperthyroidism and ophthalmopathy. Study in general: Prior to any treatment, at the point of initial diagnosis, peripheral blood was collected.

Hyperthyroidism, newly diagnosed and lasting under 2 months, affected patients aged 18 to 65. This CDR3 has 13 amino acids. V was clipped by 0 bases and J by 7 bases, with 7 bases between them. Germline CDR1 and CDR2: MNHEY and SVGAGI. RNA transcripts gave rise to amplified TCR beta CDR3 regions. First-round RT-PCR of the TCR CDR3 relied on the HTBI primer set. One entry per CDR3 protein results from TCRdb running MiXCR on the multiplex PCR reads. The table lists around 580,000 distinct CDR3 sequences, approximately 15% of them singletons. The sequencing sample was made of blood. This sequence joins TRBV6-5 and TRBJ2-1; D call uncertain. This receptor was identified in a woman aged 18-30 years with Graves' hyperthyroidism. The CDR3 loop reads CASSYSGWNEQFF. As DNA, the CDR3 is TGTGCCAGCAGTTACTCCGGGTGGAATGAGCAGTTCTTC.